This TCR beta chain stems from a study of blood T cell repertoires in COVID-19 (dated by TCRdb to 2020 to 2022). Some background on the complete study: The collaborator samples originated in the United States, Italy and Spain and spanned the acute and convalescent phases of COVID-19. The material from the prospective study consisted of cDNA or gDNA derived from T cells, B-cell-depleted T cells, or PBMCs. Deeply sampled blood TCRbeta repertoires from subjects exposed to, actively infected with, or recovered from COVID-19 were included in the dataset. A freely available public database, intended as a resource for researchers studying the immune response to SARS-CoV-2, is where the repertoires were released. The samples were drawn from two sources: the first 160 participants of the ongoing ImmuneRACE study, and 1,254 subjects contributed by 6 global collaborators. A de-identified subject ID, COVID-19 status, age in years and sex were almost always included in the sample metadata. HLA class I and class II types, where available, came from metadata supplied by the sample provider rather than from assay-based typing.

TCRbeta CDR3 regions were amplified from genomic DNA by means of the immunoSEQ Assay, a bias-controlled multiplex PCR. As for the original processing: Within the assay, amplification of reference gene primers was used to estimate how many nucleated cells each sample contained. To quantify the absolute abundance of each unique TCRbeta CDR3 rearrangement, sequence reads were collapsed and filtered. For each sample, productive Simpson clonality was calculated as the square root of Simpson's diversity index over productive rearrangements. Drawn from immuneACCESS, this table holds only the in-frame rearrangements with V and J called that TCRdb kept. Clones are partly lost; checked studies trace under half to an unresolved V gene and leave the rest unexplained. That table is the source of V, J and clone size, and D and trimming were worked out from the DNA. This sample lists 360,000 or so clones; roughly four fifths were detected once. The ten largest clones take up roughly 5.1% of the sample.

Participants in the prospective study were aged 18 to 89 years, lived in 20 to 30 United States geographic areas, and enrolled through a virtual design. Cohort assignment in the prospective study relied on participant-reported clinical history from a screening survey and a study questionnaire. ImmuneRACE Cohort 3 recovered participants were defined by two consecutive negative NP/OP PCR tests, healthcare professional clearance, or symptom resolution. In the prospective study, mobile phlebotomists collected whole blood, serum and a nasopharyngeal or oropharyngeal swab from each participant. Over an approximately 2-month period, participants in the prospective study had the option of providing additional blood draws and questionnaires. Blood samples from the prospective study were shipped frozen or at room temperature prior to DNA extraction. Its CDR3 holds 16 amino acids, cysteine through phenylalanine. Solely the CDR3 DNA is kept, with 48 bases framed from the first base. In the germline V gene, CDR1 corresponds to MNHEY and CDR2 to SVGAGI. V is trimmed back by 2 bases and J by 4 bases, and the junction contains 7 bases that no gene match accounts for.

General findings and caveats noted by the study authors: Clinical and demographic metadata were provided uncurated, with the amount varying by source and participant.

This clone was observed once. Its cognate antigen has yet to be identified. No qualities accompany the bases; no much larger clone lies one base away. The chain employs TRBV6-5 and TRBJ2-3; TRBD1 agrees with 9 junctional bases. The clonotype originates from a woman between 50 and 59 years old who had recovered from COVID-19. Sequencing was carried out using PBMCs or T cells enriched from blood (not recorded which). The nucleotides read TGTGCCAGCAGTTACCAACCGGGACAGGGACCAGATACGCAGTATTTT. This sequence encodes CASSYQPGQGPDTQYF.